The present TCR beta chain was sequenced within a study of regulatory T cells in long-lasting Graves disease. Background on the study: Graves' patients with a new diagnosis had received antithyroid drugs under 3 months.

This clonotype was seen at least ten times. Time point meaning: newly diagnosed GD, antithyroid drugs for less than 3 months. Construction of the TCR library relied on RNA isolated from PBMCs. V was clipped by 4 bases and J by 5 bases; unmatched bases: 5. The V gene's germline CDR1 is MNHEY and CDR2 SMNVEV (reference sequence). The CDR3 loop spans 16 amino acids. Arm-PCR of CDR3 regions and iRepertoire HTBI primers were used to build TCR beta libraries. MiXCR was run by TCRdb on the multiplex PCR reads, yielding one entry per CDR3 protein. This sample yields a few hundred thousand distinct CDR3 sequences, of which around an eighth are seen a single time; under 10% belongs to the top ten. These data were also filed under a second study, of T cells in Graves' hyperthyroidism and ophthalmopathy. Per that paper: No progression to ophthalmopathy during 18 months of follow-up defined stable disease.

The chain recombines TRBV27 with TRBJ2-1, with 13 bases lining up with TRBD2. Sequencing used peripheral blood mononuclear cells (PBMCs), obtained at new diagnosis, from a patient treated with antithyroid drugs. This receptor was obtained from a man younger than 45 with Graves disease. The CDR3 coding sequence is TGTGCCAGCAGTTCCAGACTAGCGGGAGGAGACAATGAGCAGTTCTTC. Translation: CASSSRLAGGDNEQFF.